The 8 T cell receptor beta chains listed next were all sequenced from one sample in a study of blood T cell repertoires in COVID-19. TCRdb's copy holds only in-frame clones and misses some; the assay was immunoSEQ multiplex PCR. The sample yields a few hundred thousand clones, 85% to 90% seen once. Sequenced material: peripheral blood. The receptors shown here come from a woman between 35 and 50 years old with acute or convalescent COVID-19.

The V call is TRBV5-5, the J call TRBJ2-4, with a weak D call TRBD1 (6 bases). The CDR3 contains 16 residues. Trimming removed 4 bases at V and 2 bases at J, with 16 bases between. Germline V CDR1 and CDR2: SGHKS, YYEKEE (reference sequence). CDR3 in amino acids: CASSPTADRPKNIQYF. The CDR3 DNA follows: TGTGCCAGCAGCCCGACCGCGGACAGACCCAAAAACATTCAGTACTTC.

The rearrangement links TRBV12-5 to TRBJ1-5; D remains unclear. Germline values: CDR1 LGHNT, CDR2 FRNRAP. The CDR3 is made up of 12 amino acids. Trimming left V 10 bases short and J 7 bases short, with 14 bases between. Here the CDR3 reads CATRGLEQPQHF. In DNA form, the CDR3 reads TGTGCTACTCGGGGTTTGGAACAGCCCCAGCATTTT.

This chain uses TRBV7-3 with TRBJ2-2, with 8 positions matching TRBD2. The length of the CDR3 is 15 residues. Germline CDR1 SGHTA, CDR2 FQGTGA. The junction had 2 bases not matched to a gene; V was cut back by 5 bases and J by 0 bases. CDR3 nucleotides: TGTGCCAGCAGCCTAGCGGGTACGAACACCGGGGAGCTGTTTTTT. Translated, it gives CASSLAGTNTGELFF.

The rearrangement uses TRBV28 and TRBJ1-2, with D tentatively TRBD1 (5 bases). CDR1 and CDR2 (germline): MDHEN, SYDVKM. There are 14 residues in the CDR3. V dropped 5 bases and J dropped 5 bases, with 15 bases sitting between them. Here the CDR3 reads CASSGADYLYGYTF. As DNA, the CDR3 is TGTGCCAGCAGTGGGGCAGATTACTTATATGGCTACACCTTC.

The chain recombines TRBV5-1 with TRBJ1-4, with D perhaps TRBD1 (6 bases). Per the germline V gene, CDR1 is SGHRS and CDR2 is YFSETQ. The length of the CDR3 is 16 residues. V gave up 4 bases and J gave up 8 bases, with 21 bases separating them. The DNA of the CDR3 is TGCGCCAGCAGCCCGGATCATTGGACAGCTGTCGAAAAACTGTTTTTT. Residues: CASSPDHWTAVEKLFF.

This chain links TRBV19 with TRBJ1-2, with 7 bases that match TRBD1. The CDR3 length is 16 residues. Trimming removed 9 bases from V and 2 bases from J; junction bases left unmatched: 15. Germline values: CDR1 LNHDA, CDR2 SQIVND (reference sequence). The CDR3 region is CASQGERGSENYGYTF. CDR3 sequence (DNA): TGTGCCAGCCAGGGGGAACGAGGGTCGGAGAACTATGGCTACACCTTC.

The chain has TRBV5-1 and TRBJ1-3; perhaps TRBD1 as D (5 bases). V lost 3 bases and J lost 4, with 14 bases in between. Germline-derived CDR1 and CDR2 are SGHRS and YFSETQ. The CDR3 totals 15 residues. CDR3 protein: CASSYGTGRGNTIYF. The DNA of the CDR3 is TGCGCCAGCAGCTACGGTACAGGTCGCGGAAACACCATATATTTT.

This chain connects TRBV28 to TRBJ1-2; TRBD1 is a possible D gene (5 bases). The CDR3 sequence is 14 residues long. Trimming took off 3 bases at V and 4 bases at J, with 12 bases between the two ends. The germline V gene has CDR1 MDHEN and CDR2 SYDVKM. CDR3 loop: CASSFSGYGYGYTF. DNA for the CDR3: TGTGCCAGCAGTTTTTCAGGGTATGGCTATGGCTACACCTTC.